One sample yielded the 7 T cell receptor beta chains listed below, sequenced in a study of blood T cells in healthy people across ages. It was with a sample-barcoded 5' primer and a J-beta primer mix that a second PCR of about 6 to 12 cycles was run. TCRdb independently ran MiXCR on the 5' RACE reads; one entry per CDR3 protein. The sample lists about 1,800,000 distinct CDR3 sequences; about 28% were seen once. The sample consisted of blood. The receptors here all came from a woman aged 30 to 39 in good health.

The chain uses TRBV6-5 and TRBJ2-7; 9 bases align to TRBD1. The trim removed 2 bases at V and 4 bases at J, leaving 9 bases unmatched. Looked up from germline, CDR1 is MNHEY and CDR2 is SVGAGI. CDR3 length: 16 amino acids. CDR3 in amino acids: CASSYGATGGSYEQYF. The CDR3 DNA is TGTGCCAGCAGTTACGGCGCGACAGGGGGTAGTTACGAGCAGTACTTC.

The chain uses TRBV29-1 and TRBJ1-1, with D unclear. The CDR3 covers 14 residues. CDR1 and CDR2 (germline): SQVTM, ANQGSEA. Trimming cost V 7 bases and J 0 bases, with 15 bases left between them. CDR3 sequence: CSARLSVMNTEAFF. The DNA of the CDR3 is TGCAGCGCGCGCCTCAGCGTCATGAACACTGAAGCTTTCTTT. Variable domain in full (rest from reference TRBV29-1 and TRBJ1-1): SAVISQKPSRDICQRGTSLTIQCQVDSQVTMMFWYRQQPGQSLTLIATANQGSEATYESGFVIDKFPISRPNLTFSTLTVSNMSPEDSSIYLCSARLSVMNTEAFFGQGTRLTVV.

This chain uses TRBV18 with TRBJ2-1, with 8 bases that match TRBD2. J was trimmed by 7 bases and V by 1 base; bases with no gene match: 12. CDR1 and CDR2 from the germline V gene are KGHSH and LQKENI. This CDR3 region has 17 residues. DNA of the CDR3: TGTGCCAGCTCACCACGGGCTAGCGGGTCGAGGGCTAATGAGCAGTTCTTC. Translated, it gives CASSPRASGSRANEQFF.

This clonotype was recorded a few times. The V and J genes are TRBV12-3 or TRBV12-4 and TRBJ1-4; D not resolved. V shed 9 bases and J shed 8 bases, with 16 bases lying between them. CDR3 size: 13 residues. The CDR3 DNA reads TGTGCCAGTTACTACCTAGGGAGGGAAAAACTGTTTTTT. As protein: CASYYLGREKLFF.

This clonotype was observed a single time. The rearrangement uses TRBV7-2 and TRBJ2-1; D is unresolved. The J call may be faulty, since TRBJ2-7 better matches the DNA end. Germline V CDR1 and CDR2: SGHTA, FQGNSA. The CDR3 is 15 residues long. This CDR3 is CASSSTTFSYNEQYF. DNA for the CDR3: TGTGCCAGCAGCTCGACGACTTTCTCCTACAATGAGCAGTACTTC.

This clonotype came up a few times. This chain links TRBV10-3 with TRBJ1-1; perhaps TRBD1 as D (6 bases). Trimming cost V 7 bases and J 0 bases, with 9 bases left between them. This CDR3 contains 13 residues. Germline lookup yields CDR1 ENHRY and CDR2 SYGVKD. The CDR3 nucleotides read TGTGCCATCACCGGACAGCTGAACACTGAAGCTTTCTTT. It translates to CAITGQLNTEAFF.

This clonotype was detected a few times. The chain couples TRBV20-1 to TRBJ2-3; D is possibly TRBD2 (5 bases). The V end was cut by 3 bases, the J end by 10 bases, with 20 bases between. This CDR3 comprises 14 residues. Germline V lookup: CDR1 DFQATT, CDR2 SNEGSKA (reference sequence). The CDR3 nucleotides read TGCAGTGCTAGCCCATTAGCTGGCTCCGGGGCGCAGTATTTT. Residues: CSASPLAGSGAQYF.